These 13 T cell receptor beta chains were sequenced from one sample in a study of cytomegalovirus exposure and HLA in healthy donors. The PCR had 60 Vbeta and 13 Jbeta primers. Some clones are missing from TCRdb's copy, which holds only in-frame ones; the method was immunoSEQ multiplex PCR. Of 75,000 to 90,000 clones listed, around 79% are singletons. Sequencing input: PBMCs. The receptors here all came from a male donor in good health and CMV-seropositive.

This clone was picked up one time. V gene TRBV28 combines with J gene TRBJ2-7; 7 nucleotides align to TRBD1. Unmatched junction bases numbered 15, after V lost 8 bases and J lost 2 bases. The germline V gene has CDR1 MDHEN and CDR2 SYDVKM. The CDR3 has 16 amino acids. DNA for the CDR3: TGTGCCAGCTTACCCCAGGCCGGGACAGAGGCCTACGAGCAGTACTTC. It encodes CASLPQAGTEAYEQYF.

The chain recombines TRBV11-1 with TRBJ2-7, with D perhaps matching TRBD1 (6 bases). CDR1 SGHAT and CDR2 FQDESV come from the germline V gene (reference sequence). This CDR3 has 13 amino acids. V shed 0 bases and J shed 6 bases, with 9 bases lying between them. The CDR3 nucleotides read TGTGCCAGCAGCTTAGCCCAGGGGCGCGAGCAGTACTTC. Its translation: CASSLAQGREQYF.

The genes are TRBV5-1 and TRBJ2-7; 7 bases are a match to TRBD1. Germline values: CDR1 SGHRS, CDR2 YFSETQ. This CDR3 comprises 17 residues. V trimming: 3 bases; J trimming: 0 bases; junction bases outside the gene matches: 12. CDR3 nucleotides: TGCGCCAGCAGCTATGGCCCCTCCGGGACAGACTCCTACGAGCAGTACTTC. Translating it yields CASSYGPSGTDSYEQYF.

The rearrangement uses TRBV7-2 and TRBJ2-7; D possibly corresponds to TRBD1 (6 bases). Germline CDR1 SGHTA, CDR2 FQGNSA. V was shortened by 5 bases and J by 3 bases, with 8 bases between the two germline ends. CDR3 length: 12 amino acids. The chain's CDR3 is CASSEQGYEQYF. CDR3 DNA: TGTGCCAGCAGCGAACAGGGCTACGAGCAGTACTTC.

This clone was found a few times. The chain carries TRBV6-6 and TRBJ1-6; TRBD1 matches at 7 bases. J was trimmed by 10 bases and V by 0 bases; bases with no gene match: 6. The CDR3 is made up of 15 amino acids. The germline CDR1 and CDR2 sequences are MNHNY and SVGAGI (reference sequence). CDR3 coding DNA: TGTGCCAGCAGTTACTCGACAGGGCTTGGCTCACCCCTCCACTTT. Its translation: CASSYSTGLGSPLHF.

The V call is TRBV2, the J call TRBJ2-7; a possible D gene is TRBD2 (5 bases). V was trimmed by 4 bases and J by 3 bases, leaving 10 bases between them. Germline V gene sequence: CDR1 SNHLY, CDR2 FYNNEI. The CDR3 consists of 13 residues. In nucleotides, the CDR3 is TGTGCCAGCAGTGCGGGAATTCTCTACGAGCAGTACTTC. Translation: CASSAGILYEQYF.

Only one count was recorded for this clone. V is TRBV15 and J is TRBJ1-3; D is perhaps TRBD1 (5 bases). CDR1 and CDR2 from the germline V gene are LNHNV and YYDKDF (reference sequence). The CDR3 runs 16 residues. Trimming stripped 0 bases from V and 4 bases from J, with 13 bases between. CDR3 protein: CATSRDQGDRGNTIYF. DNA for the CDR3: TGTGCCACCAGCAGAGATCAAGGGGATCGAGGAAACACCATATATTTT.

This chain uses TRBV5-4 with TRBJ1-1, with 12 bases aligning to TRBD1. Germline-derived CDR1 and CDR2 are SGHNT and YYREEE (reference sequence). The CDR3 extends over 15 amino acids. Germline trimming cut 1 base from V and 11 bases from J; bases unmatched to any gene: 9. CDR3 coding DNA: TGTGCCAGCAGCTTGAGCCCGGGACAGGGGGCCGGGGCTTTCTTT. Translated: CASSLSPGQGAGAFF.

This sequence joins TRBV5-4 and TRBJ2-7, with 7 bases matching TRBD1. The trim removed 4 bases at V and 0 bases at J, leaving 7 bases unmatched. Germline CDR1 is SGHNT and CDR2 is YYREEE (reference sequence). CDR3 length: 15 residues. The CDR3 is CASSPRGTSSYEQYF. The CDR3 nucleotides read TGTGCCAGCAGCCCCAGGGGGACGAGCTCCTACGAGCAGTACTTC.

This clone was counted once. The genes are TRBV5-1 and TRBJ1-2, with 9 bases identical to TRBD1. The CDR3 has 14 amino acids. With V trimmed by 4 bases and J by 8 bases, 9 bases remained unmatched. Germline-derived CDR1 and CDR2 are SGHRS and YFSETQ. The DNA of the CDR3 is TGCGCCAGCAGCGCCCCGGGACAGGGTTGGGGCTACACCTTC. Its translation is CASSAPGQGWGYTF.

The gene calls are TRBV2 and TRBJ2-5; TRBD1 matches 10 bases. The CDR3 has 18 amino acids. V lost 0 bases and J lost 4; bases outside the gene matches: 11. Per germline, CDR1 SNHLY and CDR2 FYNNEI. The CDR3 DNA follows: TGTGCCAGCAGTGAAGCGCCGCCGGGACAGGGGTCTCGAGAGACCCAGTACTTC. Translated: CASSEAPPGQGSRETQYF.

The chain couples TRBV4-3 to TRBJ1-2; 11 bases align to TRBD1. The germline CDR1 and CDR2 sequences are LGHNA and YSLEER. J was trimmed by 12 bases and V by 0 bases; bases with no gene match: 9. The CDR3 consists of 15 residues. The CDR3 spells CASSQDRTDRGHHTF. The CDR3 DNA reads TGCGCCAGCAGCCAAGATAGGACGGACAGGGGGCATCACACCTTC.

This clone was picked up a small number of times. The chain has TRBV5-4 and TRBJ1-1; D is perhaps TRBD1 (5 bases). Germline V gives CDR1 SGHNT, CDR2 YYREEE (reference sequence). The CDR3 runs to 15 residues. Trimming took 0 bases from V and 0 from J, leaving 9 bases between them. The CDR3 here is CASSLAVGLNTEAFF. CDR3 DNA: TGTGCCAGCAGCTTGGCCGTGGGGCTGAACACTGAAGCTTTCTTT. Full variable domain (rest looked up from reference TRBV5-4 and TRBJ1-1): ETGVTQSPTHLIKTRGQQVTLRCSSQSGHNTVSWYQQALGQGPQFIFQYYREEENGRGNFPPRFSGLQFPNYSSELNVNALELDDSALYLCASSLAVGLNTEAFFGQGTRLTVV.